The clone carrying this TCR beta chain was recorded once. This table comes from immunoSEQ multiplex PCR, and its TCRdb copy is limited to in-frame clones, with some not included. The sample yields 200,000 to 250,000 clones, 88% seen once. Those enrolled, adults aged roughly 18 to 89 years, came from about two dozen US areas. Germline V gene lookup returns CDR1 SGHAT and CDR2 FQNNGV. The V end lost 1 base, the J end lost 0 bases, and 19 bases lay between the germline ends. The CDR3 has 19 residues. This entry belongs to a study of blood T cell repertoires in COVID-19. Study context: Nucleic acid was either cDNA or gDNA, and it came from T cells, B-cell-depleted T cells, or PBMCs.

Sequencing was performed on PBMCs or T cells enriched from blood (not recorded which). The receptor was derived from a woman aged 25 to 39 who had been exposed to COVID-19. The chain is built from TRBV11-2 and TRBJ2-4; D is possibly TRBD1 (5 bases). The CDR3 DNA reads TGTGCCAGCAGCTTAGTTTGGACACAGGTTGCGCTAGCCAAAAACATTCAGTACTTC. It specifies CASSLVWTQVALAKNIQYF. Supplemented by reference TRBV11-2 and TRBJ2-4, the full variable domain reads EAGVAQSPRYKIIEKRQSVAFWCNPISGHATLYWYQQILGQGPKLLIQFQNNGVVDDSQLPKDRFSAERLKGVDSTLKIQPAKLEDSAVYLCASSLVWTQVALAKNIQYFGAGTRLSVL.